The rows below give T cell receptor beta chains drawn from one sample of a study of blood T cell repertoires in COVID-19. TCRdb's table, derived via immunoSEQ multiplex PCR, lists solely in-frame clones and lacks some. The table lists about 120,000 clones, roughly 80% of them singletons. The sequenced sample consisted of peripheral blood. The receptors come from a human donor in a cohort sampled during active COVID-19. CDR3s leave out the opening cysteine and the closing phenylalanine or tryptophan.

CDR3 length,J gene,V gene,CDR3 protein
14,TRBJ2-5,TRBV11-3,ASSSSTRTGLETQY
11,TRBJ1-1,TRBV21-1,ASSINRGLGAF
13,TRBJ1-2,TRBV7-9,ASSLGRQGVYGYT
16,TRBJ2-6,TRBV9,ASSPTIAVESGANVLT
11,TRBJ1-1,TRBV19,ASSMYMNTEAF
12,TRBJ1-4,TRBV19,ASSTQGLNEKLF
13,TRBJ2-7,TRBV11-2,ASSLRDRGTYEQY
14,TRBJ2-5,TRBV5-6,ASSPGTGGGGETQY
16,TRBJ1-3,TRBV15,ATSKVDAGPLSGNTIY
12,TRBJ2-7,TRBV19,ASSHGTGAYEQY
13,TRBJ1-4,TRBV6-5,ASSYSNQGNEKLF
13,TRBJ1-3,TRBV2,ASRGVGTRGNTIY
13,TRBJ2-1,TRBV5-1,ASSLGSGSYNEQF
11,TRBJ2-1,TRBV10-1,ASRGQVAGEQF
13,TRBJ1-1,TRBV28,ASSLRGTMGTEAF
15,TRBJ2-1,TRBV3-1/TRBV3-2,ASSHAGGTFSYNEQF
14,TRBJ2-7,TRBV2,ASSTPLAASESEQY
13,TRBJ1-5,TRBV27,ASSLAAGSNQPQH
12,TRBJ2-7,TRBV28,ASSPWVRVGEQY
15,TRBJ2-5,TRBV9,ASSVHPGGTNQETQY
11,TRBJ2-7,TRBV2,ASSEVGGSEQY
10,TRBJ1-5,TRBV11-2,ASSPSGQPQH
12,TRBJ1-4,TRBV7-8,ASSARTHHDGLF